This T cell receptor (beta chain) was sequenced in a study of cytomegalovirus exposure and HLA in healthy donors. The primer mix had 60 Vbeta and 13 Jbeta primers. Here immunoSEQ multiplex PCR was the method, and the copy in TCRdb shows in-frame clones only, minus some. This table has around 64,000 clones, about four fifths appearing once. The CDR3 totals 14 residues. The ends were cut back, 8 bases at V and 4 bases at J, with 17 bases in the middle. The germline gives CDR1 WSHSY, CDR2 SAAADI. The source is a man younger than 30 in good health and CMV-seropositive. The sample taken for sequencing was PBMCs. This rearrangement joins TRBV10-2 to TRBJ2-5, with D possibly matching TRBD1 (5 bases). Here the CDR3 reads CASARQLWGETQYF. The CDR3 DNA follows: TGCGCCAGCGCGAGACAGTTATGGGGAGAGACCCAGTACTTC.